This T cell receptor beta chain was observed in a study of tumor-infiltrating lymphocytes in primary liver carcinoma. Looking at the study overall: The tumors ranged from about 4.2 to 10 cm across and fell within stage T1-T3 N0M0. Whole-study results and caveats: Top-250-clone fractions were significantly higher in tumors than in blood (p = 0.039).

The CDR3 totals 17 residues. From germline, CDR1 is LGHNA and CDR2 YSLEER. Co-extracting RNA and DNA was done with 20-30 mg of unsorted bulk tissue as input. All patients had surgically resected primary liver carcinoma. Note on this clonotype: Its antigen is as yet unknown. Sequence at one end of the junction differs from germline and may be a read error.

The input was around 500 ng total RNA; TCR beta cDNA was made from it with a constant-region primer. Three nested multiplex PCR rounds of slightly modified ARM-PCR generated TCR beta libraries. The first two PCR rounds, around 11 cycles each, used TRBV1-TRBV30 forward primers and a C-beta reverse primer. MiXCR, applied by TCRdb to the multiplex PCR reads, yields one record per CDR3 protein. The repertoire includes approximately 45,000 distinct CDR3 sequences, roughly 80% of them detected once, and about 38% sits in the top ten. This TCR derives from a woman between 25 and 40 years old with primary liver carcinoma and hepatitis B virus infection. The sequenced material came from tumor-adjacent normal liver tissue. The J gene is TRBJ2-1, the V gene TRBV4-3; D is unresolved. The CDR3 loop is CASSQVSSGNSYNEQFF. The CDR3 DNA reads TGCGCCAGCAGCCAAGTTTCTTCCGGAAACTCCTACAATGAGCAGTTTTTC.